This TCR beta chain was recovered during a study of blood T cell repertoires in COVID-19. Study in general: The United States, Italy and Spain provided the acute and convalescent COVID-19 samples. Sources were T cells, B-cell-depleted T cells, or PBMCs; the material itself was cDNA or gDNA.

In the source study's methods: Amplifying reference gene primers gave estimates of nucleated cell counts. Here immunoSEQ multiplex PCR was the method, and the copy in TCRdb shows in-frame clones only, minus some. For V, J and clone size, that table is used; D and trimming come from the DNA. The repertoire includes tens of thousands of clones, over 75% of them detected once, and roughly a tenth sits in the top ten. There are 17 residues in the CDR3. Germline V lookup: CDR1 SGHNT, CDR2 YYREEE (reference sequence). Trimming left V 0 bases short and J 0 bases short, with 10 bases between. The genes are TRBV5-4 and TRBJ2-6, with D possibly matching TRBD1 (6 bases). The sequence derives from a man aged 55-75 years with acute or convalescent COVID-19. Sequencing was done on a sample of peripheral blood. This CDR3 reads CASSLGQDNSGANVLTF. DNA of the CDR3: TGTGCCAGCAGCTTGGGACAGGACAACTCTGGGGCCAACGTCCTGACTTTC. The full variable domain, rest sourced from reference TRBV5-4 and TRBJ2-6, is ETGVTQSPTHLIKTRGQQVTLRCSSQSGHNTVSWYQQALGQGPQFIFQYYREEENGRGNFPPRFSGLQFPNYSSELNVNALELDDSALYLCASSLGQDNSGANVLTFGAGSRLTVL.